One and the same sample provided the 17 T cell receptor beta chains below, sequenced in a study of cytomegalovirus exposure and HLA in healthy donors. The PCR used 60 Vbeta and 13 Jbeta primers. Sequencing used immunoSEQ multiplex PCR; TCRdb keeps in-frame clones, though not all of them. The data show more than 100,000 clones, about three quarters seen once. The specimen sequenced was PBMCs. These receptors were obtained from a woman aged 40-49 years in good health and CMV-seropositive.

This clone has just one count. This chain uses TRBV5-1 with TRBJ1-1; the D gene is possibly TRBD1 (6 bases). This CDR3 has 14 amino acids. Trimming pared 3 bases from V and 4 bases from J, leaving 13 bases between. The V gene's germline CDR1 is SGHRS and CDR2 YFSETQ. The DNA of the CDR3 is TGCGCCAGCAGCTCACAGGGTTGGGGCACTGAAGCTTTCTTT. Translation gives CASSSQGWGTEAFF.

A note on this clone: At one of its ends the junction is not consistent with the germline gene, which may arise from a read error. This CDR3 reads CAISDGDFRAF. CDR3 DNA sequence: TGTGCCATCAGTGACGGCGACTTCCGGGCCTTC. The V call is TRBV10-3, the J call TRBJ1-2; D call uncertain. Germline V lookup: CDR1 ENHRY, CDR2 SYGVKD. The CDR3 sequence is 11 residues long.

J is TRBJ1-6 and V is TRBV11-3, with D perhaps matching TRBD1 (5 bases). The CDR3 contains 14 residues. Germline V lookup: CDR1 SGHNT, CDR2 YENEEA. V lost 8 bases to trimming and J lost 2 bases, with 10 bases between them. The CDR3 reads CASGAGTYNSPLHF. The CDR3 region has the DNA TGTGCCAGCGGGGCGGGGACCTATAATTCACCCCTCCACTTT.

This sequence joins TRBV19 and TRBJ1-1; possible D gene TRBD1, 5 bases. The V and J ends lost 8 bases and 0 bases respectively, with 13 bases between them. The CDR3 has 14 residues. Germline lookup yields CDR1 LNHDA and CDR2 SQIVND (reference sequence). The CDR3 bases are TGTGCCAGTGGCCCAGGGCGAGTGAACACTGAAGCTTTCTTT. Its protein is CASGPGRVNTEAFF.

The chain joins TRBV10-3 to TRBJ1-2; D is ambiguous. CDR3 size: 14 residues. Trimming shortened V by 5 bases and J by 3 bases, and 13 bases separated the two germline ends. Germline V gene data show CDR1 as ENHRY and CDR2 as SYGVKD. The CDR3 sequence is CAISQQEGDYGYTF. CDR3 coding DNA: TGTGCCATCAGTCAGCAAGAGGGAGACTATGGCTACACCTTC.

The chain is built from TRBV7-2 and TRBJ2-1; D is possibly TRBD2 (7 bases). The V end lost 1 base, the J end lost 7 bases, and 14 bases lay between the germline ends. Germline values: CDR1 SGHTA, CDR2 FQGNSA. The CDR3 sequence is 15 residues long. CDR3 nucleotides: TGTGCCAGCAGCTTAGGGCGGGGGCGCCAAAATGAGCAGTTCTTC. This codes for CASSLGRGRQNEQFF.

This CDR3 is CASSLQPGGGEFF. In DNA form, the CDR3 reads TGTGCCAGCAGCTTACAGCCGGGGGGAGGGGAGTTCTTC. V is TRBV7-3 and J is TRBJ2-1; TRBD2 matches at 7 bases. The CDR3 totals 13 residues. The germline gives CDR1 SGHTA, CDR2 FQGTGA. V trimming: 2 bases; J trimming: 14 bases; junction bases outside the gene matches: 9. Supplemented by reference TRBV7-3 and TRBJ2-1, the full variable domain reads GAGVSQTPSNKVTEKGKYVELRCDPISGHTALYWYRQSLGQGPEFLIYFQGTGAADDSGLPNDRFFAVRPEGSVSTLKIQRTERGDSAVYLCASSLQPGGGEFFGPGTRLTVL.

This clone has only a few counts. The chain employs TRBV5-1 and TRBJ2-5; the match to TRBD2 covers 10 bases. This CDR3 has 14 amino acids. CDR1 is SGHRS, CDR2 YFSETQ, per germline. J lost 2 bases, V lost 3 bases, and 1 base had no gene match. CDR3 nucleotides: TGCGCCAGCAGCTCACTAGCGGGGCAAGAGACCCAGTACTTC. Its protein is CASSSLAGQETQYF.

The gene calls are TRBV19 and TRBJ1-1, with D unclear. Trimming shortened V by 3 bases and J by 8 bases, and 19 bases separated the two germline ends. CDR3 length: 15 residues. From germline, CDR1 is LNHDA and CDR2 SQIVND (reference sequence). The CDR3 bases are TGTGCCAGTAGTATGTCGATATTCGGGGAATGGGAAGCTTTCTTT. It specifies CASSMSIFGEWEAFF.

The V call is TRBV4-3, the J call TRBJ1-4, with 8 bases matching TRBD1. With 7 bases clipped from V and 1 base from J, the junction kept 8 bases outside the gene matches. CDR3 length: 16 amino acids. Looked up from germline, CDR1 is LGHNA and CDR2 is YSLEER. The CDR3 loop reads CASTPQGGLTNEKLFF. The CDR3 DNA is TGCGCCAGCACCCCACAGGGGGGACTAACTAATGAAAAACTGTTTTTT.

V is TRBV25-1 and J is TRBJ2-1, with D possibly matching TRBD1 (6 bases). There are 13 residues in the CDR3. CDR1 is MGHDK, CDR2 SYGVNS, per germline. V gave up 8 bases and J gave up 3 bases, with 11 bases separating them. The CDR3 protein is CASVRDNYNEQFF. For the CDR3, the DNA is TGTGCCAGCGTCCGGGACAACTACAATGAGCAGTTCTTC.

The chain carries TRBV28 and TRBJ1-5; D unresolved. This CDR3 contains 17 residues. CDR1 is MDHEN, CDR2 SYDVKM, per germline. V lost 8 bases and J 0 bases, leaving 20 bases between the germline ends. CDR3 sequence reads: CASASWGGSDSNQPQHF. The CDR3 DNA reads TGTGCCAGCGCATCCTGGGGAGGGAGTGATAGCAATCAGCCCCAGCATTTT.

This clone was picked up a small number of times. The rearrangement links TRBV2 to TRBJ1-1, with a weak D call TRBD1 (5 bases). CDR3 length equals 15 residues. From germline, CDR1 is SNHLY and CDR2 FYNNEI. The V gene lost 6 bases and the J gene lost 0 bases, with 14 bases spanning the gap. The CDR3 loop reads CASSPLTELNTEAFF. The CDR3, as DNA: TGTGCCAGCAGCCCGCTGACAGAACTGAACACTGAAGCTTTCTTT.

This clone was seen once. The CDR3 loop is CASSYSGQEPSYGYTF. CDR3 coding DNA: TGTGCCAGCAGTTACTCGGGACAGGAGCCTAGTTATGGCTACACCTTC. The rearrangement uses TRBV6-5 and TRBJ1-2, with 8 bases aligning to TRBD1. This CDR3 comprises 16 residues. With V trimmed by 0 bases and J by 5 bases, 8 bases remained unmatched. CDR1 is MNHEY, CDR2 SVGAGI, per germline.

The rearrangement links TRBV7-6 to TRBJ2-7, with D possibly matching TRBD2 (6 bases). Germline values: CDR1 SGHVS, CDR2 FNYEAQ. The CDR3 is 15 residues long. Trimming took off 5 bases at V and 4 bases at J, with 18 bases between the two ends. CDR3 loop: CASSPSQGLSYEQYF. The CDR3 region has the DNA TGTGCCAGCAGCCCCTCCCAGGGACTTTCGTACGAGCAGTACTTC.

This clone was observed once. The chain recombines TRBV7-6 with TRBJ2-1; perhaps TRBD1 as D (5 bases). The CDR3 length is 13 residues. The germline CDR1 and CDR2 sequences are SGHVS and FNYEAQ. Trimming cost V 5 bases and J 4 bases, with 9 bases left between them. The CDR3 region is CASSDRQYNEQFF. The CDR3 nucleotides read TGTGCCAGCAGCGATCGACAGTACAATGAGCAGTTCTTC. Variable domain in full (rest from reference TRBV7-6 and TRBJ2-1): GAGVSQSPRYKVTKRGQDVALRCDPISGHVSLYWYRQALGQGPEFLTYFNYEAQQDKSGLPNDRFSAERPEGSISTLTIQRTEQRDSAMYRCASSDRQYNEQFFGPGTRLTVL.

The chain links TRBV7-6 to TRBJ2-6; tentative D call: TRBD1 (5 bases). Germline V gene sequence: CDR1 SGHVS, CDR2 FNYEAQ. V was pared by 2 bases and J by 1 base, with 6 bases between. This CDR3 has 15 amino acids. The CDR3 protein is CASSLSGSGANVLTF. The DNA for the CDR3 is TGTGCCAGCAGCTTATCAGGGTCTGGGGCCAACGTCCTGACTTTC.